This TCR beta chain comes out of a study of blood T cell repertoires in COVID-19. In the authors' workflow: By means of reference gene primer amplification, nucleated cell counts were estimated. TCRdb's copy holds only in-frame clones and misses some; the assay was immunoSEQ multiplex PCR. D and trimming come from the DNA, and the V and J calls and clone size come from that table. The sample yields roughly 150,000 clones, roughly nine tenths seen once. Trimming shortened V by 2 bases and J by 5 bases, and 9 bases separated the two germline ends. CDR3 length: 13 residues. Germline V gene data show CDR1 as SNHLY and CDR2 as FYNNEI.

V and J are TRBV2 and TRBJ1-1; possibly TRBD1 for D (5 bases). The sample taken for sequencing was peripheral blood. The sequence came from a man aged 60 to 69 with active or convalescent COVID-19. CDR3 sequence: CASSERGGTEAFF. In DNA form, the CDR3 reads TGTGCCAGCAGTGAACGGGGGGGGACTGAAGCTTTCTTT. Complete variable domain (other parts from reference TRBV2 and TRBJ1-1): EPEVTQTPSHQVTQMGQEVILRCVPISNHLYFYWYRQILGQKVEFLVSFYNNEISEKSEIFDDQFSVERPDGSNFTLKIRSTKLEDSAMYFCASSERGGTEAFFGQGTRLTVV.